This T cell receptor (delta chain) stems from a study of gamma-delta T cells after stem cell transplantation. TCRdb made new clone calls on the RT-PCR reads using CATT. The sample consists of approximately 500 delta-chain clones, 1.4% to 1.5% of them appearing once. This CDR3 spans 17 amino acids. Germline loops: CDR1 GEAIGNYY, CDR2 EKD. The V end was cut by 3 bases, the J end by 2 bases, with 21 bases between. By share of the sample, this clone is large. Being one base from a much bigger clone, this may be a read error. Sequencing was done on a sample of gamma-delta T cells. This chain uses TRDV2 with TRDJ1, with D tentatively TRDD3 (6 bases). The sequence was obtained from a human donor. It is not recorded whose cells these are; they may come from a transplant donor. The CDR3 nucleotides are TGTGCCTGTGACCTACGGGGGGAAAACGGGTGGACCGATAAACTCATCTTT. Protein sequence: CACDLRGENGWTDKLIF.